A single T cell receptor (beta chain) is shown here with its context. The sample originates from a study of spatial heterogeneity in lung cancer. Looking at the study overall: In the raw reads, each unique TCR and UMI combination was present more than ten times on average.

The time point here: sample taken at primary tumor resection. Tumor, nontumor lung or frozen PBMC supplied whole RNA that was sequenced unsorted. CDR1 is SGHRS, CDR2 YFSETQ, per germline. Trimming removed 2 bases at V and 6 bases at J, with 8 bases between. The CDR3 spans 13 residues. Individually, TCR cDNA molecules were each labelled with a unique molecular identifier. TCRdb re-derived calls from the 5' RACE reads in MiXCR, one entry per CDR3 protein. The sample has 1,000 to 1,500 distinct CDR3 sequences; about 7% are singletons. J is TRBJ2-2 and V is TRBV5-1, with D possibly called TRBD1 or TRBD2 (5 bases each). This sequence was found in a male donor with early-stage non-small cell lung cancer. Sequences were derived from normal lung tissue next to the tumor, sampled at surgery. CDR3 sequence: CASSFGAPGELFF. CDR3 bases: TGCGCCAGCAGCTTCGGGGCCCCCGGGGAGCTGTTTTTT.